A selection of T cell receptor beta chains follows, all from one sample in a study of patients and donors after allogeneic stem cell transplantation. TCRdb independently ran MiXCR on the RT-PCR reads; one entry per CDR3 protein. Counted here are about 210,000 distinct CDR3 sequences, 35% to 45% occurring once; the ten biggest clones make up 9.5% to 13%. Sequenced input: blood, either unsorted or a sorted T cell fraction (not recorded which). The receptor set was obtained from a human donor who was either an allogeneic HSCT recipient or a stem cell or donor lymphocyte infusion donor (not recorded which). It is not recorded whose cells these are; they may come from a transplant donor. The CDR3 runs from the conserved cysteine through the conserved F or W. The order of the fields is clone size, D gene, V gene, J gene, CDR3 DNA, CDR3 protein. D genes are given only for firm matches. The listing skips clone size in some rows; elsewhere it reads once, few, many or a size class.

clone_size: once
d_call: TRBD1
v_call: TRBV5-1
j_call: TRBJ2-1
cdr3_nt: TGCGCCAGCACTCGACAGGGTAGGAATGAGCAGTTCTTC
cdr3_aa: CASTRQGRNEQFF

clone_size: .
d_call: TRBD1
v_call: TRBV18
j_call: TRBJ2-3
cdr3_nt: TGTGCCAGCTCACCACTGGGACAGCCCACAGATACGCAGTATTTT
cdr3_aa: CASSPLGQPTDTQYF

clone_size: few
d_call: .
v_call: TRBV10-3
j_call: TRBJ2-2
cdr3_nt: TGTGCCATCAGGCGACAGATCTTGAACACCGGGGAGCTGTTTTTT
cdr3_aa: CAIRRQILNTGELFF

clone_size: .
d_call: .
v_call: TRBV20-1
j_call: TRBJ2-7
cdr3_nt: TGCAGTGGCCTGAGGGGGGGACAGCCTTCCTACGAGCAGTACTTC
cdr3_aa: CSGLRGGQPSYEQYF

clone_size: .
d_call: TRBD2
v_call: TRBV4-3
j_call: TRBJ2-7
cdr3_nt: TGCGCCAGCAGCCAAGGGATAGCGGGGGTTTACGAGCAGTACTTC
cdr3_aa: CASSQGIAGVYEQYF

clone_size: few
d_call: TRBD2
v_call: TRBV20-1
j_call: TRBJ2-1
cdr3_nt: TGCAGTGCTGGATCAGCGGGGAGGGCCTACAATGAGCAGTTCTTC
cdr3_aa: CSAGSAGRAYNEQFF

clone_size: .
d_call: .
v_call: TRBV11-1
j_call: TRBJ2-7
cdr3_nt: TGTGCCAGCACATCCCGACACGAGCAGTACTTC
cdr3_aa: CASTSRHEQYF

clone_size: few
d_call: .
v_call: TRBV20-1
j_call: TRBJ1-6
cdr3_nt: TGCAGTGCTAGAGTCCGGTGGAGCTCCTATAATTCACCCCTCCACTTT
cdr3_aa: CSARVRWSSYNSPLHF

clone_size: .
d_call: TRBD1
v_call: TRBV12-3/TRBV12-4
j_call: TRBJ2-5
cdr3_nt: TGTGCCAGCAGTTCTGGGACAGGGGAACGGGAGACCCAGTACTTC
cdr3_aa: CASSSGTGERETQYF

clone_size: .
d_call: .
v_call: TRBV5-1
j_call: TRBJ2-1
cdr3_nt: TGCGCCAGCAGCCCGTTTTTGGGGGGCAATGAGCAGTTCTTC
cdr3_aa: CASSPFLGGNEQFF

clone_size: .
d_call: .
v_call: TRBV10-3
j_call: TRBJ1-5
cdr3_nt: TGTGCCATCAGTAAGGGTGGCAATCAGCCCCAGCATTTT
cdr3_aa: CAISKGGNQPQHF

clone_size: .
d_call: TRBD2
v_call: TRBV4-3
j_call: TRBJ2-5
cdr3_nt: TGCGCCAGCAGCCAAATCACTAGCGGGGAAGAGACCCAGTACTTC
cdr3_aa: CASSQITSGEETQYF

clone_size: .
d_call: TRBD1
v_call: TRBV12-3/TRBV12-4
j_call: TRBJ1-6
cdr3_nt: TGTGCCAGCAGATACGGACAGGGGAGCAATTCACCCCTCCACTTT
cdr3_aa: CASRYGQGSNSPLHF

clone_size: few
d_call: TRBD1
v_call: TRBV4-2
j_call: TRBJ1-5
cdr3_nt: TGTGCCAGCAGCCCCGGGACAGACCATCAGCCCCAGCATTTT
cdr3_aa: CASSPGTDHQPQHF

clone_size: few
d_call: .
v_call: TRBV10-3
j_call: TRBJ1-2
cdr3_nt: TGTGCCATCAGCAAAGAAGAGACAGTGATTAACTATGGCTACACCTTC
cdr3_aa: CAISKEETVINYGYTF

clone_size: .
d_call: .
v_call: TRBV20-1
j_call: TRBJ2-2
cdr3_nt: TGCAGTGCGTATACAGGGACGGCCGGGGAGCTGTTTTTT
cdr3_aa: CSAYTGTAGELFF

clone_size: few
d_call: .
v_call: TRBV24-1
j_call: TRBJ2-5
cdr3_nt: TGTGCCACCAGGGGCCGGGCCCCCCCATCGTACCAAGAGACCCAGTACTTC
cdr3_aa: CATRGRAPPSYQETQYF

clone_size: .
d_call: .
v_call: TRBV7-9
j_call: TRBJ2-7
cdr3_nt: TGTGCCAGCAGCTTAGCGGGCCAGGACTACGAGCAGTACTTC
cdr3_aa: CASSLAGQDYEQYF

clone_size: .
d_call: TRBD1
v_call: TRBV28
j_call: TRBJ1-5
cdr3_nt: TGTGCCAGTAGTACGAGGGGGCTAGGAAATCAGCCCCAGCATTTT
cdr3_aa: CASSTRGLGNQPQHF

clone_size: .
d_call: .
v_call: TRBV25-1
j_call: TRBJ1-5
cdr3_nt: TGTGCCAGCAGTACGGGTCCGGGGGGCGGCAATCAGCCCCAGCATTTT
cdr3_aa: CASSTGPGGGNQPQHF

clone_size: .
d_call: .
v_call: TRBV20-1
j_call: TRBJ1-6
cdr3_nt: TGCAGTGCTAGAGGAGGGCCTTGGTCACCCCTCCACTTT
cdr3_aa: CSARGGPWSPLHF

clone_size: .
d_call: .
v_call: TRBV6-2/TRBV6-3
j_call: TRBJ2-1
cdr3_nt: TGTGCCAGCAGTTCATACTACAATGAGCAGTTCTTC
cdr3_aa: CASSSYYNEQFF

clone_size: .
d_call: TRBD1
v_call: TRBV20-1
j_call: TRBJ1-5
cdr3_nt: TGCAGTGCTAGGTCTTCGACAGGGGGACAGCCCCAGCATTTT
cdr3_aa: CSARSSTGGQPQHF

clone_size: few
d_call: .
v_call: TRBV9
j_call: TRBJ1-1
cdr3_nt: TGTGCCAGCAGCCTGGTCCCCAGTCGTGGGACTGAAGCTTTCTTT
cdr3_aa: CASSLVPSRGTEAFF

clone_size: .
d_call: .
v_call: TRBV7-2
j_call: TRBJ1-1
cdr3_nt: TGTGCCAGCAGCTTCGACCCTAAAATAGAGGCTTTCTTT
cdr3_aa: CASSFDPKIEAFF

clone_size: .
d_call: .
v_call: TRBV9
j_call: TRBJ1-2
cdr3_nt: TGTGCCAGCGGCAGGGCGGTTTCCTATGGCTACACCTTC
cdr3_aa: CASGRAVSYGYTF

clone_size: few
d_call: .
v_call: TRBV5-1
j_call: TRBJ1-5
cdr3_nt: TGCGCCAGCAGCTTGGACGGGAACAATCAGCCCCAGCATTTT
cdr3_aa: CASSLDGNNQPQHF

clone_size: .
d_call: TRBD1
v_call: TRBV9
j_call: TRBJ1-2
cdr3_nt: TGTGCCAGCAGCGTAGGGAGGACAGGTCTATCTGGCTACACCTTC
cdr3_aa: CASSVGRTGLSGYTF

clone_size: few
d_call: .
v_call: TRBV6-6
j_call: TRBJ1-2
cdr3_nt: TGTGCCAGCAGGCCAATACAGGGAAGGTTGGGTCATGGCTACACCTTC
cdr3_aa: CASRPIQGRLGHGYTF

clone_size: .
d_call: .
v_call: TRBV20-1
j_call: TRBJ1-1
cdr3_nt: TGCAGTGCTAGAGATTTACTCAGGGACACTGAAGCTTTCTTT
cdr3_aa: CSARDLLRDTEAFF

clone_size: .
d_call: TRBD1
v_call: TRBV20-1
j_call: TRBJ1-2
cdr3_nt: TGCAGTGCTCAGGACAGGAATGGCTACACCTTC
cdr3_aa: CSAQDRNGYTF

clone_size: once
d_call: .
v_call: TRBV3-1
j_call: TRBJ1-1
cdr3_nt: TGTGCCAGCAGCCAAGACACCTACTACAGGGAAGGGTACACTGAAGCTTTCTTT
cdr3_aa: CASSQDTYYREGYTEAFF

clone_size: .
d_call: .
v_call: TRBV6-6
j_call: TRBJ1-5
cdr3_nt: TGTGCCAGCAGCTCTCGCCGGGAGCAAAATCAGCCCCAGCATTTT
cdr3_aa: CASSSRREQNQPQHF

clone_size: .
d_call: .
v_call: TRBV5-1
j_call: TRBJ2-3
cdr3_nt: TGCGCCAGCAGCTTGGACCCTCAGGGTTCCACAGATACGCAGTATTTT
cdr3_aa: CASSLDPQGSTDTQYF

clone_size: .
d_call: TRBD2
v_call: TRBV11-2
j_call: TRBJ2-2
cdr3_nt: TGTGCCAGCAGCTTAGAAGCGGGGGGAAACACCGGGGAGCTGTTTTTT
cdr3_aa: CASSLEAGGNTGELFF

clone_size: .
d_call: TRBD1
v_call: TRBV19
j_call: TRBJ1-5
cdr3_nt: TGTGCCAGTAGAAATTGGGACAGGGAACTCTATAGCAATCAGCCCCAGCATTTT
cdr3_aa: CASRNWDRELYSNQPQHF

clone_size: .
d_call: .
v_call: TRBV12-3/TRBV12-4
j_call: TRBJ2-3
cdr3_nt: TGTGCCAGCACCAATAGGGGGACGGCTATAGATACGCAGTATTTT
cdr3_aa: CASTNRGTAIDTQYF